Here is one T cell receptor beta chain with its context. As yet, its antigen is unknown. The data stem from a study of CD8+ T cells in alopecia areata. Study overall: Twice daily, treated patients received 5 to 10 mg of oral tofacitinib. Study results and limitations: Affected scalp, especially in alopecia totalis/universalis, had a higher clonality than normal scalp did. Sharing of TCR sequences between patients (possibly for HLA-related reasons) was less clear than in mice.

Trimming took 6 bases from V and 5 from J, leaving 11 bases between them. The germline V gene has CDR1 ENHRY and CDR2 SYGVKD. The CDR3 spans 14 residues. Extracted RNA was reverse transcribed, and the resulting cDNA served as sequencing template. The method was immunoSEQ multiplex PCR; TCRdb's version includes in-frame clones alone and lacks a portion of them. This table holds a few hundred thousand clones, roughly two thirds found once. This TCR derives from a human donor with alopecia areata. This sequence joins TRBV10-3 and TRBJ1-6; D ambiguous. Sample: CD4+ T cells sorted from blood, taken at week 0. The CDR3 region is CAIRHSVNNSPLHF. CDR3 bases: TGTGCCATCAGACACTCGGTGAATAATTCACCCCTCCACTTT.